This T cell receptor beta chain was found in a study of blood T cells in healthy people across ages. Study conclusions and caveats: Long-lived donors had more naive CD4+ cells and higher diversity than aged donors.

In this sample, this clonotype turned up a few times. The antigen is unknown. A J-beta primer mix and a sample-barcoded 5' primer were used in a second PCR of roughly 7 to 12 cycles. TCRdb called the 5' RACE reads again in MiXCR, with one record for every CDR3 protein. The data contain hundreds of thousands of distinct CDR3 sequences, 45% to 70% of them singletons. V lost 2 bases and J lost 1, with 6 bases in between. CDR1 and CDR2 from the germline V gene are DFQATT and SNEGSKA (reference sequence). The CDR3 is 12 residues long. This clonotype originated in a man aged 35 to 55 in good health. Material for sequencing was blood. J is TRBJ2-7 and V is TRBV20-1; the D is unclear. The CDR3 spells CSARPNSYEQYF. The CDR3 nucleotides are TGCAGTGCTAGACCGAATTCCTACGAGCAGTACTTC.